These T cell receptor beta chains were read from a single sample in a study of cytotoxic CD8 clonotypes in ibrutinib-treated CLL. Sequenced by immunoSEQ multiplex PCR; TCRdb stores in-frame clones only, minus some. This table holds approximately 150,000 clones, approximately 80% found once. Sequenced here: PBMCs, sampled after 12 months of ibrutinib treatment. Source of these receptors: a human donor with chronic lymphocytic leukemia. Each CDR3 is given with its conserved first and last residue. D genes are given only for firm matches. Only some rows state a clone size, as once, few, many or a class for expanded clones.

size: NA; D: NA; J: TRBJ1-1; V: TRBV5-1; DNA: TGCGCCAGCAGCGCGGGGACATTGAACACTGAAGCTTTCTTT; CDR3: CASSAGTLNTEAFF
size: NA; D: TRBD2; J: TRBJ2-7; V: TRBV6-5; DNA: TGTGCCAGCAGTTACTCGAATGGACTAGAGTACGAGCAGTACTTC; CDR3: CASSYSNGLEYEQYF
size: NA; D: NA; J: TRBJ2-5; V: TRBV2; DNA: TGTGCCAGCGGGGGTTACACGGGAGAGACCCAGTACTTC; CDR3: CASGGYTGETQYF
size: NA; D: TRBD1; J: TRBJ2-7; V: TRBV5-4; DNA: TGTGCCAGCAGCACCGGACAGGGCTCCTACGAGCAGTACTTC; CDR3: CASSTGQGSYEQYF
size: NA; D: NA; J: TRBJ1-3; V: TRBV9; DNA: TGTGCCAGCAGCGTAGACCCCTCCGGGGGGGGAGGTAACACCATATATTTT; CDR3: CASSVDPSGGGGNTIYF
size: NA; D: NA; J: TRBJ2-1; V: TRBV28; DNA: TGTGCCAGCAGTTCGCGGACTCGAGGCGGCAATGAGCAGTTCTTC; CDR3: CASSSRTRGGNEQFF
size: NA; D: NA; J: TRBJ1-2; V: TRBV6-5; DNA: TGTGCCAGCAGGAAGGATACTACCTATGGCTACACCTTC; CDR3: CASRKDTTYGYTF
size: NA; D: NA; J: TRBJ1-4; V: TRBV19; DNA: TGTGCTAGTAGTATTGATTCGGCAGGGCGTAATGAAAAACTGTTTTTT; CDR3: CASSIDSAGRNEKLFF
size: NA; D: NA; J: TRBJ2-1; V: TRBV19; DNA: TGTGCCAGTAGTAATACAGCAGTCTGGGGGTACAATGAGCAGTTCTTC; CDR3: CASSNTAVWGYNEQFF
size: NA; D: TRBD1; J: TRBJ1-3; V: TRBV2; DNA: TGTGCCAGCTCACAGGGGAGCTCTGGAAACACCATATATTTT; CDR3: CASSQGSSGNTIYF
size: NA; D: TRBD1; J: TRBJ2-7; V: TRBV7-2; DNA: TGTGCCAGCAGCTTTACAGGGGACTACGAGCAGTACTTC; CDR3: CASSFTGDYEQYF
size: NA; D: NA; J: TRBJ2-1; V: TRBV7-3; DNA: TGTGCCAGCAGCCCCGGACAGTCGGGGGAGCAGTTCTTC; CDR3: CASSPGQSGEQFF
size: NA; D: NA; J: TRBJ1-1; V: TRBV6-5; DNA: TGTGCCAGCAGTCTATTGGGGGTGGAAGCTTTCTTT; CDR3: CASSLLGVEAFF
size: NA; D: NA; J: TRBJ2-1; V: TRBV7-9; DNA: TGTGCCAGCAGCCAAATTCTCCATGAGCAGTTCTTC; CDR3: CASSQILHEQFF
size: NA; D: NA; J: TRBJ2-7; V: TRBV11-2; DNA: TGTGCCAGCAGCTTAGCGGCAGAAAGCTCCTACGAGCAGTACTTC; CDR3: CASSLAAESSYEQYF
size: few; D: NA; J: TRBJ1-2; V: TRBV5-1; DNA: TGCGCCAGCAGCTTTGGGGCTTCTAACTATGGCTACACCTTC; CDR3: CASSFGASNYGYTF
size: few; D: NA; J: TRBJ1-2; V: TRBV6-5; DNA: TGTGCCAGCAGAAGAGGGGACGGTGGCTACACCTTC; CDR3: CASRRGDGGYTF
size: NA; D: NA; J: TRBJ1-5; V: TRBV19; DNA: TGTGCCAGTAGTATTCCGGACAATCAGCCCCAGCATTTT; CDR3: CASSIPDNQPQHF
size: NA; D: NA; J: TRBJ1-4; V: TRBV2; DNA: TGTGCCAGCAGTTCGATGGGCAGCGAGGGTGAAAAACTGTTTTTT; CDR3: CASSSMGSEGEKLFF
size: NA; D: NA; J: TRBJ1-4; V: TRBV11-2; DNA: TGTGCCAGCTACGCCGGGGGGTACCCTGAAAAACTGTTTTTT; CDR3: CASYAGGYPEKLFF
size: NA; D: NA; J: TRBJ2-2; V: TRBV13; DNA: TGTGCCAGCAGCTTATTTTTTTCGGGGAACACCGGGGAGCTGTTTTTT; CDR3: CASSLFFSGNTGELFF
size: NA; D: NA; J: TRBJ2-7; V: TRBV27; DNA: TGTGCCAGCAGTCTCCCGGGGTACGAGCAGTACTTC; CDR3: CASSLPGYEQYF
size: NA; D: TRBD2; J: TRBJ2-7; V: TRBV9; DNA: TGTGCCAGCAGCGTAGGGGTGGGTAGCGGGAACGAGCAGTACTTC; CDR3: CASSVGVGSGNEQYF
size: NA; D: NA; J: TRBJ1-6; V: TRBV27; DNA: TGTGCCAGCAGGCCATACAGGAATTCACCCCTCCACTTT; CDR3: CASRPYRNSPLHF
size: NA; D: NA; J: TRBJ1-1; V: TRBV19; DNA: TGTGCCAGTAGTATCTGGGGTGGGAACACTGAAGCTTTCTTT; CDR3: CASSIWGGNTEAFF
size: NA; D: TRBD1; J: TRBJ1-1; V: TRBV2; DNA: TGTGCCAGCAGTGCAGGGGGCACTGAAGCTTTCTTT; CDR3: CASSAGGTEAFF
size: NA; D: NA; J: TRBJ2-5; V: TRBV18; DNA: TGTGCCAGCTCACCATTGGGGGGCTCAGAGACCCAGTACTTC; CDR3: CASSPLGGSETQYF
size: NA; D: NA; J: TRBJ1-1; V: TRBV5-1; DNA: TGCGCCAGCAGCTTGGCGATCGGGCCGGCTGAAGCTTTCTTT; CDR3: CASSLAIGPAEAFF
size: once; D: TRBD2; J: TRBJ2-3; V: TRBV28; DNA: TGTGCCAGCAGGATCGGGGGGACTCGAGATACGCAGTATTTT; CDR3: CASRIGGTRDTQYF
size: once; D: NA; J: TRBJ1-5; V: TRBV7-9; DNA: TGTGCCAGCAGCGCAACCACAGGGTGGAGTCAGCCCCAGCATTTT; CDR3: CASSATTGWSQPQHF
size: NA; D: NA; J: TRBJ1-1; V: TRBV5-1; DNA: TGCGCCAGCAGCTCGGAACCCATGAACACTGAAGCTTTCTTT; CDR3: CASSSEPMNTEAFF
size: NA; D: NA; J: TRBJ2-7; V: TRBV11-3; DNA: TGTGCCAGCAGCTTAGCGGAGGGGGCGCCTTACGAGCAGTACTTC; CDR3: CASSLAEGAPYEQYF
size: NA; D: NA; J: TRBJ2-2; V: TRBV4-1; DNA: TGCGCCAGCAGCAGACGGGGACCCAACACCGGGGAGCTGTTTTTT; CDR3: CASSRRGPNTGELFF
size: NA; D: NA; J: TRBJ2-7; V: TRBV5-8; DNA: TGTGCCAGCAGCCTTTACTCCACCGGGCGAGTGAGGGAGCAGTACTTC; CDR3: CASSLYSTGRVREQYF
size: NA; D: NA; J: TRBJ1-3; V: TRBV28; DNA: TGTGCCAGCAGTTTAGACAACCCGACGGACACCATATATTTT; CDR3: CASSLDNPTDTIYF
size: few; D: TRBD1; J: TRBJ1-3; V: TRBV7-2; DNA: TGTGCCAGCAGCTTCGACAGGGCTGGAAACACCATATATTTT; CDR3: CASSFDRAGNTIYF
size: NA; D: NA; J: TRBJ1-3; V: TRBV28; DNA: TGTGCCAGCAGTTTGATACAGGTCTCTGGAAACACCATATATTTT; CDR3: CASSLIQVSGNTIYF
size: NA; D: NA; J: TRBJ2-3; V: TRBV21-1; DNA: TGTGCCAGCAGCAAAGTGTGCACAGATACGCAGTATTTT; CDR3: CASSKVCTDTQYF
size: NA; D: TRBD1; J: TRBJ1-1; V: TRBV7-9; DNA: TGTGCCAGCAGCTCGGACAGGGGATTCACTGAAGCTTTCTTT; CDR3: CASSSDRGFTEAFF
size: NA; D: NA; J: TRBJ1-1; V: TRBV7-9; DNA: TGTGCCAGCAGCTTACACTCCGGAGGCACTGAAGCTTTCTTT; CDR3: CASSLHSGGTEAFF
size: NA; D: NA; J: TRBJ1-1; V: TRBV5-5; DNA: TGTGCCAGCAGCTTGGAAGGGGCTGAAGCTTTCTTT; CDR3: CASSLEGAEAFF
size: few; D: NA; J: TRBJ2-7; V: TRBV27; DNA: TGTGCCAGCAGTCCTCGACAGGCTACCTACGAGCAGTACTTC; CDR3: CASSPRQATYEQYF
size: NA; D: NA; J: TRBJ2-3; V: TRBV28; DNA: TGTGCCAGCAGTTCTCGTGGCGGGGCTACGCAGTATTTT; CDR3: CASSSRGGATQYF
size: NA; D: NA; J: TRBJ1-1; V: TRBV7-8; DNA: TGTGCCAGCAGGCTGGGAGGAAACACTGAAGCTTTCTTT; CDR3: CASRLGGNTEAFF
size: few; D: TRBD1; J: TRBJ2-2; V: TRBV2; DNA: TGTGCCAGCAGTGGGGGGACAGTGAACACCGGGGAGCTGTTTTTT; CDR3: CASSGGTVNTGELFF
size: few; D: TRBD2; J: TRBJ2-1; V: TRBV4-3; DNA: TGCGCCAGCAGCCAAGATAGTACTAGCGGGAGCCCTGAGCAGTTCTTC; CDR3: CASSQDSTSGSPEQFF
size: NA; D: NA; J: TRBJ2-3; V: TRBV4-1; DNA: TGCGCCAGCAGCCAAGAGGAACTAGTACCAGATACGCAGTATTTT; CDR3: CASSQEELVPDTQYF
size: NA; D: NA; J: TRBJ1-5; V: TRBV27; DNA: TGTGCCAGCAGTTTAACAGGGTTATCGGGTCAGCCCCAGCATTTT; CDR3: CASSLTGLSGQPQHF
size: NA; D: TRBD1; J: TRBJ1-5; V: TRBV19; DNA: TGTGCCAGTAGTTCCGGGACAGGGAATCAGCCCCAGCATTTT; CDR3: CASSSGTGNQPQHF
size: NA; D: NA; J: TRBJ1-5; V: TRBV2; DNA: TGTGCCAGCAGTGAAGCGGACAGCCCTAATCAGCCCCAGCATTTT; CDR3: CASSEADSPNQPQHF
size: NA; D: NA; J: TRBJ2-7; V: TRBV6-5; DNA: TGTGCCAGCAGTCACGGGTCACGATACGAGCAGTACTTC; CDR3: CASSHGSRYEQYF
size: NA; D: NA; J: TRBJ2-5; V: TRBV30; DNA: TGTGCCTGGGGTGTAGAGACCCAGTACTTC; CDR3: CAWGVETQYF
size: NA; D: NA; J: TRBJ2-1; V: TRBV19; DNA: TGTGCCAGTAGTATAGGGACAGCCGTTTCCCACAATGAGCAGTTCTTC; CDR3: CASSIGTAVSHNEQFF